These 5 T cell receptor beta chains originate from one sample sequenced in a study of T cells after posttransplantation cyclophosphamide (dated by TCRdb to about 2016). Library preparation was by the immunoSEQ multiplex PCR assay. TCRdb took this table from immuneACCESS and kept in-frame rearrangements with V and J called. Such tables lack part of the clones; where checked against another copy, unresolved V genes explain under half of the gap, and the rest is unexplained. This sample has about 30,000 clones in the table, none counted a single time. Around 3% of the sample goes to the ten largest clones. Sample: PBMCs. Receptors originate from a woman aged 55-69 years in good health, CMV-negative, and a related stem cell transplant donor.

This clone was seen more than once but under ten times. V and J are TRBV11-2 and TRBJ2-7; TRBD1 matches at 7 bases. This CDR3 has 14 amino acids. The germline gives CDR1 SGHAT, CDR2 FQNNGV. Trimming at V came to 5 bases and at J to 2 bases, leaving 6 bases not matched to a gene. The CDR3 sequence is CASSTGTVPYEQYF. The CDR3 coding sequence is TGTGCCAGCAGCACCGGGACAGTTCCCTACGAGCAGTACTTC.

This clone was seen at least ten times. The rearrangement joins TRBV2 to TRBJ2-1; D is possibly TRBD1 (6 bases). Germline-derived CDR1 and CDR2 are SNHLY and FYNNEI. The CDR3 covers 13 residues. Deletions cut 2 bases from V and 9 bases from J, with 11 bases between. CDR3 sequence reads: CASSENRDGEQFF. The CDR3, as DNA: TGTGCCAGCAGTGAAAACAGGGATGGTGAGCAGTTCTTC. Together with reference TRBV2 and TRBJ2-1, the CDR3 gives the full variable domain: EPEVTQTPSHQVTQMGQEVILRCVPISNHLYFYWYRQILGQKVEFLVSFYNNEISEKSEIFDDQFSVERPDGSNFTLKIRSTKLEDSAMYFCASSENRDGEQFFGPGTRLTVL.

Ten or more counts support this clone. In DNA, the CDR3 is TGCGCCAGCAGCCTGGCCCCGTCCCAGCGATACAATGAGCAGTTCTTC. It codes for CASSLAPSQRYNEQFF. The chain uses TRBV5-1 and TRBJ2-1; D is ambiguous. Germline-derived CDR1 and CDR2 are SGHRS and YFSETQ. The CDR3 runs to 16 residues. Trimming stripped 4 bases from V and 4 bases from J, with 18 bases between.

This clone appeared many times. The CDR3 nucleotides read TGTGCCAGCAGCCAAAGAGGGGGGGCGGATGGCTACACCTTC. Its translation is CASSQRGGADGYTF. The J gene is TRBJ1-2, the V gene TRBV9; D might be TRBD1 (6 bases). Trimming shortened V by 4 bases and J by 6 bases, and 16 bases separated the two germline ends. Per germline, CDR1 SGDLS and CDR2 YYNGEE. The CDR3 has 14 residues. Combining the CDR3 with reference TRBV9 and TRBJ1-2 gives the whole variable domain DSGVTQTPKHLITATGQRVTLRCSPRSGDLSVYWYQQSLDQGLQFLIQYYNGEERAKGNILERFSAQQFPDLHSELNLSSLELGDSALYFCASSQRGGADGYTFGSGTRLTVV.

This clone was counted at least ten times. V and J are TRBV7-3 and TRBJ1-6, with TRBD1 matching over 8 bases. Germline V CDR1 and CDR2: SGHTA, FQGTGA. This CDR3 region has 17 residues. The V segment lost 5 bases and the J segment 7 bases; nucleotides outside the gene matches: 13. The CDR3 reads CASSLQAQGAGNSPLHF. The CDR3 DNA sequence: TGTGCCAGCAGCCTCCAGGCCCAGGGGGCCGGGAATTCACCCCTCCACTTT. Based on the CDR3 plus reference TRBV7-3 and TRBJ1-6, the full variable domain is GAGVSQTPSNKVTEKGKYVELRCDPISGHTALYWYRQSLGQGPEFLIYFQGTGAADDSGLPNDRFFAVRPEGSVSTLKIQRTERGDSAVYLCASSLQAQGAGNSPLHFGNGTRLTVT.